These 2 T cell receptor beta chains share one sample of origin, sequenced in a study of OX40 agonist ivuxolimab in advanced cancers. The protocol was immunoSEQ multiplex PCR, while the TCRdb copy is restricted to in-frame clones and leaves out a portion. The repertoire has roughly 86,000 clones, 92% of them found once; the top ten carry roughly 1.1%. Sequenced material: CD4+ or CD8+ T cells sorted from blood, taken in a trial of the OX40 agonist ivuxolimab. Receptors originate from an adult with an advanced solid tumor such as melanoma, head and neck, liver or kidney cancer.

The gene calls are TRBV11-3 and TRBJ2-5, with D tentatively TRBD1 (6 bases). V lost 0 bases and J 5 bases, leaving 13 bases between the germline ends. This CDR3 is 15 amino acids long. Germline V gene lookup returns CDR1 SGHNT and CDR2 YENEEA. CDR3 sequence: CASSLDLGAGETQYF. In DNA, the CDR3 is TGTGCCAGCAGCTTAGATCTGGGGGCCGGGGAGACCCAGTACTTC.

This rearrangement joins TRBV5-5 to TRBJ1-2; the D gene is possibly TRBD1 (6 bases). The CDR3 has 15 residues. Germline V gene lookup returns CDR1 SGHKS and CDR2 YYEKEE (reference sequence). V shed 1 base and J shed 3 bases, with 13 bases lying between them. CDR3 coding DNA: TGTGCCAGCAGCTTGCGCTACGCAGGGGACTATGGCTACACCTTC. The encoded protein is CASSLRYAGDYGYTF.